The TCR beta chain under discussion was sequenced for a study of cytomegalovirus exposure and HLA in healthy donors. Study conclusions and caveats: A list of approximately 160 TCR beta chains associated with cytomegalovirus was given. It was only CMV serostatus that was available as immune exposure information.

The PCR ran on 60 Vbeta and 13 Jbeta primers. Measured with immunoSEQ multiplex PCR; TCRdb has only the in-frame clones, and not every one. The top ten clones hold 5.6% of a sample with about 92,000 clones, approximately 84% of them seen once. To note about this clone: Antigen: not known.

Deletions cut 8 bases from V and 2 bases from J, with 10 bases between. Germline assignment: CDR1 WNHNN and CDR2 SYGVQD (reference sequence). The CDR3 is made up of 12 amino acids. The chain recombines TRBV10-1 with TRBJ2-7; D is ambiguous. Source material: PBMCs. The source of this sequence is a woman between 18 and 29 years old in good health and CMV-seropositive. CDR3 sequence reads: CASPQATYEQYF. The CDR3 nucleotides are TGCGCCAGCCCCCAGGCCACCTACGAGCAGTACTTC.